This T cell receptor (beta chain) came from a study of cytomegalovirus exposure and HLA in healthy donors. Regarding the study as a whole: HLA alleles showed associations with 16,951 TCR beta sequences in a later analysis, at a 0.05 false discovery rate. A later analysis found most CMV-associated TCR beta chains apparently HLA-restricted.

Primers included in the PCR were 60 Vbeta and 13 Jbeta primers. Only in-frame clones appear in the TCRdb table, and some are missing; sequencing was by immunoSEQ multiplex PCR. Of 150,000 to 200,000 clones listed, roughly 86% are singletons. The CDR3 is 14 residues long. The V segment lost 4 bases and the J segment 2 bases; nucleotides outside the gene matches: 3. Germline V lookup: CDR1 SGDLS, CDR2 YYNGEE. Notes on this clone: Antigen unknown.

Specimen: PBMCs. The receptor's source is a man aged 35-49 years in good health and CMV-seropositive. The rearrangement uses TRBV9 and TRBJ2-7; 10 bases line up with TRBD2. CDR3 residues: CASSSGRDTYEQYF. The DNA of the CDR3 is TGTGCCAGCAGCAGCGGGAGGGATACCTACGAGCAGTACTTC.